The subject of this entry is one T cell receptor beta chain. Its specificity is not known. This specimen comes from a study of T-cell reconstitution after alpha-beta-depleted transplantation in children. Findings and caveats of the study: Alpha-beta T cells present about two months after transplant were reported to originate from several hundred expanded graft clones. There were some patients whose high TCRbeta diversity at day 60 came from surviving recipient T cells and thymic progenitors. Fresh T-cell production supplied most of the T-cell counts and diversity seen one year after transplant.

The TCRbeta library was prepared with unique molecular identifiers. TCRdb called the PCR reads again in MiXCR, with one record for every CDR3 protein. The sample comprises 550,000 to 600,000 distinct CDR3 sequences, more than 20% of which are singletons, and 13% to 15% rests with the top ten. V was clipped by 1 base and J by 4 bases, with 13 bases between them. The CDR3 is 14 amino acids. Germline-derived CDR1 and CDR2 are DFQATT and SNEGSKA (reference sequence). This chain connects TRBV20-1 to TRBJ1-2; TRBD1 might be the D (6 bases). The specimen was PBMCs, mostly from graft donor cells, collected 360 days after TCRalphabeta/CD19-depleted stem cell transplant. This TCR derives from a boy under two years old who had a stem cell transplant for acute myeloid leukemia, so the T cells may come from the graft donor. The CDR3 reads CSARGDGGSYGYTF. CDR3 sequence (DNA): TGCAGTGCTAGAGGGGACGGGGGCTCCTATGGCTACACCTTC.